The following is a T cell receptor (beta chain) sequence with its context. Its antigen is still unknown. This record belongs to a study of T cell responses to AZD1222 COVID-19 vaccine. Study-wide points: Two AZD1222 administrations were followed by greater Spike-specific TCR breadth and depth. Possibly, clonal diversity was underestimated; donors were largely white British and included more females.

This CDR3 spans 15 amino acids. Trimming cost V 6 bases and J 9 bases, with 21 bases left between them. Per the germline V gene, CDR1 is SEHNR and CDR2 is FQNEAQ (reference sequence). The protocol was immunoSEQ multiplex PCR, while the TCRdb copy is restricted to in-frame clones and leaves out a portion. Of over 130,000 clones listed, 90% are singletons. The material sequenced was peripheral blood, taken 28 days after the second AZD1222 dose. V gene TRBV7-9 combines with J gene TRBJ2-1; weak D call: TRBD2 (6 bases). The clonotype originates from an adult who received the AZD1222 COVID-19 vaccine. CDR3 DNA sequence: TGTGCCAGCAGAGACCGGGACTGGAAACTGGGTGAGCAGTTCTTC. This translates into CASRDRDWKLGEQFF.